Listed here are 16 T cell receptor beta chains from one sample, sequenced in a study of blood T cell repertoires in COVID-19. Libraries were prepared by immunoSEQ multiplex PCR; TCRdb keeps only in-frame clonotypes and omits some of them. The data show some 170,000 clones, 85% seen once. Sequenced material: PBMCs or T cells enriched from blood (not recorded which). Source of these receptors: a man aged 40-49 years who had recovered from COVID-19.

This chain links TRBV28 with TRBJ1-1; 7 bases map to TRBD1. Germline V gives CDR1 MDHEN, CDR2 SYDVKM. The V and J ends lost 6 bases and 10 bases, in that order; junction bases with no gene match: 14. CDR3 length: 14 amino acids. CDR3 loop: CASSQLRSTGRAFF. The CDR3 nucleotides are TGTGCCAGCAGCCAACTCCGATCGACAGGGAGAGCTTTCTTT.

This clone is a singleton in its sample. The V and J genes are TRBV30 and TRBJ1-1; D is ambiguous. Germline-derived CDR1 and CDR2 are GTSNPN and SVGIG (reference sequence). The CDR3 loop spans 13 amino acids. The V and J ends lost 3 bases and 4 bases respectively, with 12 bases between them. The chain's CDR3 is CAWSPRGSTEAFF. The CDR3 region has the DNA TGTGCCTGGAGCCCTAGAGGGTCCACTGAAGCTTTCTTT.

This clone appeared once. The chain couples TRBV28 to TRBJ1-5; D is possibly TRBD1 (6 bases). Germline values: CDR1 MDHEN, CDR2 SYDVKM. The V end lost 11 bases, the J end lost 4 bases, and 27 bases lay between the germline ends. The CDR3 runs to 17 residues. DNA of the CDR3: TGTGCCTACAGGGAATCGGGGCGGGGAGGGGGTAATCAGCCCCAGCATTTT. This codes for CAYRESGRGGGNQPQHF.

The chain joins TRBV5-8 to TRBJ1-2; D is unresolved. Trimming left V 4 bases short and J 2 bases short, with 12 bases between. CDR1 and CDR2 from the germline V gene are SGHTS and YDEGEE. This CDR3 has 14 residues. CDR3 nucleotide sequence: TGTGCCAGCAGCAACCACAGAGGGAACTATGGCTACACCTTC. Protein product: CASSNHRGNYGYTF.

This rearrangement joins TRBV29-1 to TRBJ2-3; D unresolved. V lost 2 bases and J lost 0, with 9 bases in between. In germline, CDR1 is SQVTM, CDR2 ANQGSEA. The length of the CDR3 is 14 residues. DNA of the CDR3: TGCAGCGTTGAAACGCGAACTAGCACAGATACGCAGTATTTT. It is translated as CSVETRTSTDTQYF.

The chain joins TRBV3-1 (or the pseudogene TRBV3-2) to TRBJ1-1, with D possibly TRBD1 on 5 matching bases. In germline, CDR1 is LGHDT, CDR2 YNNKEL (reference sequence). V dropped 1 base and J dropped 2 bases, with 11 bases sitting between them. This CDR3 region has 15 residues. The CDR3 DNA sequence: TGTGCCAGCAGCCAAGCACAGGCTAGAAACACTGAAGCTTTCTTT. This sequence encodes CASSQAQARNTEAFF.

V gene TRBV5-1 combines with J gene TRBJ2-1; D might be TRBD2 (5 bases). Trimming removed 3 bases at V and 0 bases at J, with 10 bases between. This CDR3 region has 15 residues. CDR1 is SGHRS and CDR2 is YFSETQ in the germline V gene. CDR3 sequence (DNA): TGCGCCAGCAGCTCGACGGGGAGCTCCTACAATGAGCAGTTCTTC. Amino acid sequence: CASSSTGSSYNEQFF.

The rearrangement joins TRBV6-5 to TRBJ2-3; TRBD1 agrees at 7 bases. The CDR3 covers 15 residues. From germline, CDR1 is MNHEY and CDR2 SVGAGI. V was pared by 6 bases and J by 0 bases, with 6 bases of the junction left unmatched. Here the CDR3 reads CASSRRDSSTDTQYF. The CDR3 DNA is TGTGCCAGCAGCCGCCGGGACAGTAGCACAGATACGCAGTATTTT.

The rearrangement links TRBV11-2 to TRBJ2-7, with D possibly TRBD2 on 7 matching bases. The germline V gene encodes CDR1 SGHAT and CDR2 FQNNGV. The CDR3 sequence is 15 residues long. Trimming left V 5 bases short and J 2 bases short, with 16 bases between. The chain's CDR3 is CASSPGGQPPYEQYF. Here the CDR3 DNA reads TGTGCCAGCAGCCCCGGGGGGCAGCCGCCCTACGAGCAGTACTTC.

J is TRBJ1-2 and V is TRBV12-3 or TRBV12-4; 7 bases line up with TRBD1. The trim removed 5 bases at V and 6 bases at J, leaving 6 bases unmatched. The CDR3 contains 13 residues. The CDR3 bases are TGTGCCAGCAGTCTCGGGACAGCCAATGGCTACACCTTC. As protein: CASSLGTANGYTF.

The genes are TRBV2 and TRBJ2-1, with D tentatively TRBD2 (5 bases). The CDR3 consists of 14 residues. CDR1 and CDR2 (germline): SNHLY, FYNNEI. V was pared by 6 bases and J by 12 bases, with 21 bases between. CDR3 region: CASRDSGGRNWQFF. DNA of the CDR3: TGTGCCAGCAGGGACTCCGGTGGCAGGAATTGGCAGTTCTTC.

The chain recombines TRBV2 with TRBJ1-4; no clear D. This CDR3 contains 12 residues. Germline V gene lookup returns CDR1 SNHLY and CDR2 FYNNEI. The V end lost 6 bases, the J end lost 14 bases, and 16 bases lay between the germline ends. The CDR3 reads CASSPRDLELFF. As DNA, the CDR3 is TGTGCCAGCAGCCCCCGGGATTTAGAGCTGTTTTTT.

The rearrangement uses TRBV7-8 and TRBJ2-7; 7 bases align to TRBD2. V lost 1 base, J lost 3 bases, and 6 bases stayed unmatched. The germline gives CDR1 SGHVS, CDR2 FQNEAQ. The CDR3 has 15 residues. The CDR3 coding sequence is TGTGCCAGCAGCTTAGGAGCCGCTAGCGGCTACGAGCAGTACTTC. Amino acid sequence: CASSLGAASGYEQYF.

The chain combines TRBV5-1 with TRBJ1-1, with 7 nucleotides matching TRBD1. The germline V gene encodes CDR1 SGHRS and CDR2 YFSETQ. The J segment lost 2 bases and the V segment lost 3 bases, leaving 7 bases of the junction unmatched. This CDR3 comprises 15 residues. This chain's CDR3 is CASSSFRDRNTEAFF. The CDR3 DNA is TGCGCCAGCAGCTCGTTCCGGGACAGAAACACTGAAGCTTTCTTT.

The V call is TRBV19, the J call TRBJ1-2; no clear D. Looked up from germline, CDR1 is LNHDA and CDR2 is SQIVND (reference sequence). This CDR3 contains 17 residues. Trimming took 4 bases from V and 4 from J, leaving 22 bases between them. The CDR3 DNA follows: TGTGCCAGTAGTAAATTCTTCACGGCCGCGCGGGGCTATGGCTACACCTTC. It encodes CASSKFFTAARGYGYTF.

The chain uses TRBV12-3 or TRBV12-4 and TRBJ2-1, with D tentatively TRBD2 (6 bases). The CDR3 runs 12 residues. The germline V and J ends were trimmed by 5 bases and 11 bases, with 13 bases remaining between them. CDR3 nucleotide sequence: TGTGCCAGCAGTCCTCCGGGAGCCCAGCAGTTCTTC. This sequence encodes CASSPPGAQQFF.